This T cell receptor (beta chain) was identified during a study of T cells after yellow fever vaccination. In its sample, this clonotype was seen a few times. Its antigen is as yet unknown. Germline CDR1 and CDR2: MGHDK and SYGVNS. V gave up 2 bases and J gave up 3 bases, with 4 bases separating them. The length of the CDR3 is 12 residues. TCRdb reprocessed the 5' RACE reads via MiXCR and lists one record per CDR3 protein. The sample lists 600,000 to 750,000 distinct CDR3 sequences; 9% to 15% were seen once. Study results and limitations: Most primary-vaccination clones reappeared after the booster (less than 98% CD4, roughly 88% CD8).

The TCR originated in a man aged 25-45 years who received the YFV17D yellow fever vaccine. The genes are TRBV25-1 and TRBJ1-1, with D unresolved. The sample consisted of PBMCs, taken on the day of the yellow fever booster vaccination. The CDR3 DNA reads as TGTGCCAGCAGTGAAGAATACACTGAAGCTTTCTTT. This encodes CASSEEYTEAFF.